This T cell receptor beta chain was documented in a study of blood T cells in healthy people across ages. The table lists this clonotype with a count of one. Mismatch with germline at one junction end may stem from a read error. The authors ran a second PCR of about 7 to 11 cycles using a sample-barcoded 5' primer and a J-beta primer mix. TCRdb re-derived calls from the 5' RACE reads in MiXCR, one entry per CDR3 protein. The top ten clones hold over 6.5% of a sample with about 1.4 million distinct CDR3 sequences, 55% to 75% of them seen once. There are 12 residues in the CDR3. Germline-derived CDR1 and CDR2 are MGHDK and SYGVNS.

The sequence came from a young man in good health. Material for sequencing was blood. The chain carries TRBV25-1 and TRBJ1-4; D might be TRBD1 (6 bases). CDR3 nucleotides: TGTGCCAGCAGTAGGGGGGATGAAACACTGTTTTTT. Residues: CASSRGDETLFF.